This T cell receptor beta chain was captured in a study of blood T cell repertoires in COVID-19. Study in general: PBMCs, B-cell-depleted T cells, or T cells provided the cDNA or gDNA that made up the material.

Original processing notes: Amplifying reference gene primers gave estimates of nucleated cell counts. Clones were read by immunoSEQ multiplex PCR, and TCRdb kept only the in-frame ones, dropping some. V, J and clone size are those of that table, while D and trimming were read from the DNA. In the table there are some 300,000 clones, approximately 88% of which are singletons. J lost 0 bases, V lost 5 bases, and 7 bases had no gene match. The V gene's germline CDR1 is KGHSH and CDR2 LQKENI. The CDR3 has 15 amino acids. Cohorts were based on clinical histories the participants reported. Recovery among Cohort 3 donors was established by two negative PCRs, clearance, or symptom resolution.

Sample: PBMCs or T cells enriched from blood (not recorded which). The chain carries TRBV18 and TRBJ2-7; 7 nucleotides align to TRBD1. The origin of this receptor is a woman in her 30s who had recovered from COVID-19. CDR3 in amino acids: CASSSRQGTSYEQYF. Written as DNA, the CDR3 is TGTGCCAGCTCATCCCGACAGGGTACCTCCTACGAGCAGTACTTC.